This passage covers 10 T cell receptor beta chains from one sample sequenced in a study of PD-1 blockade in mismatch repair-deficient tumors. The method was immunoSEQ multiplex PCR; TCRdb's version includes in-frame clones alone and lacks a portion of them. The sample gives some 70,000 clones, 70% to 80% of which show up once; roughly 6% is in the top ten. The sequencing used peripheral blood, collected 2 weeks after starting pembrolizumab. These receptors came from an adult with mismatch repair-deficient cancer.

A single count supports this clone. The chain couples TRBV2 to TRBJ2-2; 9 bases map to TRBD1. Unmatched junction bases numbered 10, after V lost 11 bases and J lost 6 bases. The CDR3 is 14 residues long. Germline lookup yields CDR1 SNHLY and CDR2 FYNNEI. The CDR3 coding sequence is TGTGCCTTAATGGGACAGGGTCGGGCCGGGGAGCTGTTTTTT. Translation: CALMGQGRAGELFF.

The rearrangement uses TRBV12-5 and TRBJ1-1; a possible D gene is TRBD1 (5 bases). Germline V CDR1 and CDR2: LGHNT, FRNRAP. The ends were cut back, 5 bases at V and 11 bases at J, with 18 bases in the middle. The CDR3 runs 13 residues. DNA for the CDR3: TGTGCTAGTGGTCCTTTTGTGGGGACGAAGGCTTTCTTT. This sequence encodes CASGPFVGTKAFF.

This clone has just a few counts. The chain is built from TRBV28 and TRBJ2-7; TRBD1 matches at 9 bases. The CDR3 is 14 residues long. Germline V gene data show CDR1 as MDHEN and CDR2 as SYDVKM. V lost 9 bases and J lost 3; bases outside the gene matches: 9. In DNA form, the CDR3 reads TGTGCCAGTCTCTCCGGACAGGGGTACTACGAGCAGTACTTC. Translating it yields CASLSGQGYYEQYF.

This chain links TRBV7-2 with TRBJ2-1; 10 nucleotides match TRBD2. The CDR3 is made up of 16 amino acids. V dropped 0 bases and J dropped 3; count of bases not matched to a gene: 2. Germline V lookup: CDR1 SGHTA, CDR2 FQGNSA. The CDR3 spells CASSLAPSGSYNEQFF. The CDR3 nucleotides are TGTGCCAGCAGCTTAGCCCCTAGCGGGAGCTACAATGAGCAGTTCTTC.

This chain uses TRBV25-1 with TRBJ1-1; no reliable D call. V was shortened by 3 bases and J by 0 bases, with 11 bases between the two germline ends. The CDR3 extends over 15 amino acids. Germline V CDR1 and CDR2: MGHDK, SYGVNS. CDR3 nucleotides: TGTGCCAGCAGTGATATGACCGGAATGAACACTGAAGCTTTCTTT. Protein product: CASSDMTGMNTEAFF.

J is TRBJ2-1 and V is TRBV18; 11 bases fit TRBD2. This CDR3 is 18 amino acids long. After removal of 0 bases from V and 7 bases from J, the junction contained 11 bases not matched to a gene. Germline CDR1 and CDR2: KGHSH and LQKENI. The CDR3 DNA reads as TGTGCCAGCTCACCACCGGCACTAGCGGGAGTCCTTTGGAATGAGCAGTTCTTC. Translation gives CASSPPALAGVLWNEQFF.

The rearrangement joins TRBV27 to TRBJ1-1; 10 positions agree with TRBD1. The CDR3 sequence is 17 residues long. J was trimmed by 3 bases and V by 4 bases; bases with no gene match: 11. Germline values: CDR1 MNHEY, CDR2 SMNVEV (reference sequence). CDR3: CASSSKRQGAGDTEAFF. DNA for the CDR3: TGTGCCAGCAGTTCGAAAAGACAGGGGGCCGGGGACACTGAAGCTTTCTTT.

This clone showed up just a few times. The chain carries TRBV11-2 and TRBJ1-5; no clear D. V was trimmed by 2 bases and J by 5 bases, leaving 7 bases between them. Germline values: CDR1 SGHAT, CDR2 FQNNGV. There are 13 residues in the CDR3. The CDR3 spells CASSLNWDQPQHF. The CDR3 bases are TGTGCCAGCAGCTTAAATTGGGATCAGCCCCAGCATTTT.

This clone was observed at least ten times. V usage is TRBV2 and J usage is TRBJ1-2; D not certain. The CDR3 is made up of 11 amino acids. CDR1 and CDR2 from the germline V gene are SNHLY and FYNNEI. V lost 4 bases and J lost 5, with 5 bases in between. CDR3 sequence: CASSGGYGYTF. The CDR3 nucleotides read TGTGCCAGCAGTGGTGGTTATGGCTACACCTTC.

This chain joins TRBV13 and TRBJ2-7, with D perhaps assigned TRBD1 or TRBD2 (5 bases each). The CDR3 has 14 residues. V was pared by 6 bases and J by 3 bases, with 15 bases between. CDR1 PRHDT and CDR2 FYEKMQ come from the germline V gene (reference sequence). The chain's CDR3 is CASSYEGFDYEQYF. The CDR3 nucleotides are TGTGCCAGCAGTTACGAGGGGTTCGACTACGAGCAGTACTTC.